This record looks at one T cell receptor (beta chain) sequence and its context. The antigen is not known. The related graft donor's blood sample was taken on the day of bone marrow donation. This sample stems from a study of T cells after posttransplantation cyclophosphamide. Libraries were prepared by immunoSEQ multiplex PCR; TCRdb keeps only in-frame clonotypes and omits some of them. In the table there are around 43,000 clones, roughly 92% of which are singletons. Study findings and constraints: Donor-recipient repertoire similarity was low at 1-2 months, rising over year one. Blood and skin or GI T cell repertoires showed limited TRB overlap. Recipient CMV seropositivity and CMV reactivation strongly tracked TRB clonality.

This CDR3 is built from 17 residues. V was clipped by 0 bases and J by 3 bases; unmatched bases: 10. The germline CDR1 and CDR2 sequences are LGHNA and YNFKEQ. The specimen was PBMCs. The chain recombines TRBV4-2 with TRBJ2-7; TRBD1 matches 8 bases. The sequence was collected from a woman in her 50s in good health and a related stem cell transplant donor. CDR3 nucleotide sequence: TGTGCCAGCAGCCAAGACTTCGGGGCAGGGGGCTACTACGAGCAGTACTTC. As protein: CASSQDFGAGGYYEQYF.